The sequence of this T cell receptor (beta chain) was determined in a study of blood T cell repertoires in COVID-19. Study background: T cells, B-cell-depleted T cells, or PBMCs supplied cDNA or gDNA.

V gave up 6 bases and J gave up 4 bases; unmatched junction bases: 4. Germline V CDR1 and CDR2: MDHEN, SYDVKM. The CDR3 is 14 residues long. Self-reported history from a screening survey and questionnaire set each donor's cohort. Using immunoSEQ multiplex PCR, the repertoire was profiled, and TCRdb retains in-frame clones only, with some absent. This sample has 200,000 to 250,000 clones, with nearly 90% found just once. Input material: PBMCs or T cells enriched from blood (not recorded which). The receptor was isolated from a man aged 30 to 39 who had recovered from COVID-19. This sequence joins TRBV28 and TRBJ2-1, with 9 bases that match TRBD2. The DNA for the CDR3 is TGTGCCAGCAGCGGGCGGGAGGGGTACAATGAGCAGTTCTTC. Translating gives CASSGREGYNEQFF.